This T cell receptor beta chain appears in the sequencing data of a study of blood T cell repertoires in COVID-19. Study-wide background: T cells, B-cell-depleted T cells, or PBMCs provided the cDNA or gDNA that served as material.

Germline CDR1 and CDR2: MNHNY and SVGAGI (reference sequence). Trimming cost V 0 bases and J 3 bases, with 6 bases left between them. This CDR3 has 13 residues. As originally analysed: Reference gene primer amplification gave estimated nucleated cell counts. TCRdb keeps only in-frame clones here, not all; method: immunoSEQ multiplex PCR. V, J and clone size were drawn from that table, and D and trimming were deduced from the DNA. This sample carries 200,000 to 300,000 clones, around 90% of them seen once, and the ten largest clones take about 5%. Patients from Seattle were sampled longitudinally, starting during active infection.

This clonotype was sampled from a woman aged 55 to 70 with COVID-19, enrolled during active disease. The sequencing input was peripheral blood. This chain uses TRBV6-6 with TRBJ2-7, with unresolved D. The DNA for the CDR3 is TGTGCCAGCAGTTACTCGAGGCGCTACGAGCAGTACTTC. Translating gives CASSYSRRYEQYF.